Listed below are T cell receptor beta chains from one sample, sequenced in a study of blood T cell repertoires in COVID-19. Generated by immunoSEQ multiplex PCR, the TCRdb table keeps only in-frame clones and is missing some. In the table there are 95,000 to 110,000 clones, 70% to 90% of which are singletons. The sequenced sample consisted of peripheral blood. The receptors stem from a middle-aged man in a cohort sampled during active COVID-19. Both conserved end residues are part of each CDR3. The D gene is left open where the match is weak. Some rows have no size entry. The others give once, few or many, or a class for an expanded clone.

>TRBJ1-2|TRBV7-9|-|-
TGTGCCAGCAGCCCGGACCAGGGTCTGGGCTACACCTTC
CASSPDQGLGYTF
>TRBJ2-1|TRBV12-3/TRBV12-4|-|-
TGTGCCAGCAGTAAGGGGAATGAGCAGTTCTTC
CASSKGNEQFF
>TRBJ2-3|TRBV11-2|-|TRBD2
TGTGCCAGCAGCTTCGCGGCGGGGGGCCGCACAGATACGCAGTATTTT
CASSFAAGGRTDTQYF
>TRBJ1-4|TRBV4-2|-|TRBD1
TGTGCCAGCAGCTCCCTGGGGACAGGGGACGAAAAACTGTTTTTT
CASSSLGTGDEKLFF
>TRBJ2-3|TRBV7-2|-|TRBD2
TGTGCCAGCAGTTCTACTAGCGGGGTTGGGGATACGCAGTATTTT
CASSSTSGVGDTQYF
>TRBJ1-6|TRBV27|-|TRBD1
TGTGCCAGCAGTTTAATATTAGGTCGGGACAGGAGCTCCTATAATTCACCCCTCCACTTT
CASSLILGRDRSSYNSPLHF
>TRBJ2-2|TRBV3-1/TRBV3-2|-|TRBD1
TGTGCCAGCAGCCGCAGGGGGCCTGGGGAGCTGTTTTTT
CASSRRGPGELFF
>TRBJ2-6|TRBV2|-|TRBD1
TGTGCCAGCAGTGGGGACAGGGGATACTCTGGGGCCAACGTCCTGACTTTC
CASSGDRGYSGANVLTF
>TRBJ1-1|TRBV4-3|-|TRBD1
TGCGCCAGCAGCCATGACAGGGGGAACACTGAAGCTTTCTTT
CASSHDRGNTEAFF
>TRBJ2-2|TRBV5-6|-|-
TGTGCCAGCACCCCGGACAGACAAAACACCGGGGAGCTGTTTTTT
CASTPDRQNTGELFF
>TRBJ2-3|TRBV5-5|-|TRBD2
TGTGCCAGCAGCTTGGCAGCGGGGCGCACAGATACGCAGTATTTT
CASSLAAGRTDTQYF
>TRBJ1-1|TRBV7-6|-|-
TGTGCCAGCAGCTTAGCCCCACAGGGGAACACTGAAGCTTTCTTT
CASSLAPQGNTEAFF
>TRBJ2-1|TRBV6-5|once|-
TGTGCCAGCAGGGATTTGGAGCAGATCCAGTTCTTC
CASRDLEQIQFF
>TRBJ2-2|TRBV19|-|TRBD1
TGTGCCAGTCTCCACAGGGGGCGAAGCGGGGAGCTGTTTTTT
CASLHRGRSGELFF